This entry lists 17 T cell receptor beta chains sequenced from one sample in a study of blood T cell repertoires in COVID-19. The table came from immunoSEQ multiplex PCR; TCRdb's copy has only in-frame clones and leaves some out. This sample carries about 72,000 clones, about 90% of them seen once, and the ten largest clones take about 6.8%. The sequenced sample consisted of peripheral blood. The receptors originated from a human donor in a cohort sampled during active COVID-19.

The gene calls are TRBV19 and TRBJ1-2; the match to TRBD1 covers 8 bases. Germline values: CDR1 LNHDA, CDR2 SQIVND (reference sequence). The CDR3 runs 16 residues. V was pared by 5 bases and J by 1 base, with 9 bases of the junction left unmatched. CDR3 in amino acids: CASSPRTGPINYGYTF. The CDR3 DNA sequence: TGTGCCAGTAGTCCCAGGACAGGGCCGATTAACTATGGCTACACCTTC.

This clone was picked up a small number of times. The V call is TRBV6-1, the J call TRBJ2-3, with 7 bases lining up with TRBD1. The CDR3 is made up of 15 amino acids. V trimming: 1 base; J trimming: 6 bases; junction bases outside the gene matches: 7. CDR1 MNHNS and CDR2 SASEGT come from the germline V gene. The CDR3 bases are TGTGCCAGCAGTGAAGTGGCAGGGGGAGTTGATACGCAGTATTTT. It yields the protein CASSEVAGGVDTQYF.

The chain combines TRBV27 with TRBJ1-1; 8 bases are shared with TRBD1. Germline CDR1 MNHEY, CDR2 SMNVEV (reference sequence). The V gene end was trimmed by 3 bases and the J gene end by 5 bases; junction bases not matched to a gene: 2. The CDR3 runs to 13 residues. CDR3 sequence reads: CASSFDRGTEAFF. CDR3 nucleotide sequence: TGTGCCAGCAGTTTCGACAGGGGAACTGAAGCTTTCTTT.

The table lists this clone with a count of one. V is TRBV6-4 and J is TRBJ2-1; TRBD1 might be the D (5 bases). V was clipped by 0 bases and J by 12 bases, with 18 bases between them. CDR3 size: 15 residues. The germline CDR1 and CDR2 sequences are MRHNA and SNTAGT. The chain's CDR3 is CASSDSSGLLLGQFF. CDR3 in DNA: TGTGCCAGCAGTGACTCTTCAGGGTTGCTCCTCGGGCAGTTCTTC.

CDR3 in amino acids: CASSSTSGVAKNIQYF. For the CDR3, the DNA is TGTGCCAGCAGCTCGACTAGCGGGGTGGCCAAAAACATTCAGTACTTC. The chain carries TRBV11-2 and TRBJ2-4; 11 bases are a match to TRBD2. The V segment lost 4 bases and the J segment 1 base; nucleotides outside the gene matches: 3. The germline V gene encodes CDR1 SGHAT and CDR2 FQNNGV. The CDR3 is 16 residues long.

This chain connects TRBV9 to TRBJ1-1, with 9 positions matching TRBD1. Trimming at V came to 1 base and at J to 6 bases, leaving 10 bases not matched to a gene. The CDR3 consists of 16 residues. Germline loops: CDR1 SGDLS, CDR2 YYNGEE. The CDR3 nucleotides are TGTGCCAGCAGCGTACAATCGACAGGGGGGACGTCTGAAGCTTTCTTT. This translates into CASSVQSTGGTSEAFF.

The chain recombines TRBV18 with TRBJ2-6; D not resolved. This CDR3 is built from 14 residues. The germline V gene has CDR1 KGHSH and CDR2 LQKENI. Trimming shortened V by 5 bases and J by 0 bases, and 5 bases separated the two germline ends. The CDR3 here is CASSFNSGANVLTF. The CDR3 nucleotides are TGTGCCAGCTCATTCAACTCTGGGGCCAACGTCCTGACTTTC.

This rearrangement joins TRBV7-2 to TRBJ1-1, with TRBD1 matching over 8 bases. Germline V lookup: CDR1 SGHTA, CDR2 FQGNSA. The CDR3 covers 14 residues. The trim removed 6 bases at V and 5 bases at J, leaving 8 bases unmatched. The CDR3 DNA is TGTGCCAGCAGTTTTACAGGGGGAGGGACTGAAGCTTTCTTT. Amino acids: CASSFTGGGTEAFF.

The rearrangement links TRBV7-9 to TRBJ1-5, with D perhaps TRBD1 (6 bases). The CDR3 length is 14 residues. Germline lookup yields CDR1 SEHNR and CDR2 FQNEAQ (reference sequence). V was clipped by 6 bases and J by 4 bases, with 13 bases between them. CDR3 in amino acids: CASSLMDSNQPQHF. CDR3 in DNA: TGTGCCAGCAGTCTGATGGACAGTAATCAGCCCCAGCATTTT.

The CDR3 protein is CASKIGQGRPEQYF. DNA of the CDR3: TGTGCCAGCAAGATAGGACAGGGCCGGCCCGAGCAGTACTTC. This chain links TRBV6-6 with TRBJ2-7; TRBD1 aligns across 8 bases. CDR1 MNHNY and CDR2 SVGAGI come from the germline V gene (reference sequence). Germline trimming cut 7 bases from V and 6 bases from J; bases unmatched to any gene: 11. This CDR3 is 14 amino acids long.

This clone was recorded a few times. The chain couples TRBV5-4 to TRBJ2-7; D not resolved. Between the trimmed V and J ends, which lost 0 bases and 0 bases, there was a span of 7 bases. CDR1 is SGHNT and CDR2 is YYREEE in the germline V gene (reference sequence). The CDR3 is made up of 14 amino acids. In DNA form, the CDR3 reads TGTGCCAGCAGCTTGGACTCGAGCTCCTACGAGCAGTACTTC. The encoded protein is CASSLDSSSYEQYF.

V and J are TRBV18 and TRBJ2-5; possibly TRBD2 for D (6 bases). V was clipped by 3 bases and J by 0 bases, with 14 bases between them. The CDR3 runs 16 residues. CDR1 KGHSH and CDR2 LQKENI come from the germline V gene. CDR3 region: CASSPSGTLYQETQYF. The CDR3 coding sequence is TGTGCCAGCTCACCCTCCGGGACTTTGTACCAAGAGACCCAGTACTTC. Drawing the rest from reference TRBV18 and TRBJ2-5, the complete variable domain is NAGVMQNPRHLVRRRGQEARLRCSPMKGHSHVYWYRQLPEEGLKFMVYLQKENIIDESGMPKERFSAEFPKEGPSILRIQQVVRGDSAAYFCASSPSGTLYQETQYFGPGTRLLVL.

The chain is built from TRBV24-1 and TRBJ1-4, with 7 nucleotides matching TRBD1. J was trimmed by 5 bases and V by 9 bases; bases with no gene match: 14. The CDR3 is 16 residues long. CDR1 and CDR2 (germline): KGHDR, SFDVKD. CDR3 region: CATSECPGTENEKLFF. For the CDR3, the DNA is TGTGCCACCTCTGAATGTCCGGGGACAGAAAATGAAAAACTGTTTTTT.

J is TRBJ2-2 and V is TRBV6-2 or TRBV6-3; 8 positions agree with TRBD1. CDR3 length: 16 amino acids. Germline V gives CDR1 MNHEY, CDR2 SVGEGT. V lost 6 bases, J lost 5 bases, and 11 bases stayed unmatched. The CDR3, as DNA: TGTGCCAGCAGCATCCAGACAGGGGAAGGGACCGGGGAGCTGTTTTTT. Protein product: CASSIQTGEGTGELFF.

The genes are TRBV28 and TRBJ1-2; weak D call: TRBD1 (5 bases). V lost 3 bases and J 0 bases, leaving 11 bases between the germline ends. CDR1 MDHEN and CDR2 SYDVKM come from the germline V gene. This CDR3 spans 15 amino acids. CDR3 sequence: CASSFSTGTNYGYTF. In DNA, the CDR3 is TGTGCCAGCAGTTTTTCTACAGGAACTAACTATGGCTACACCTTC.

This sequence joins TRBV19 and TRBJ2-7, with D maybe TRBD1 (5 bases). The CDR3 spans 14 residues. With 5 bases removed from V and 1 base from J, the gap between germline ends came to 12 bases. Germline CDR1 is LNHDA and CDR2 is SQIVND (reference sequence). The CDR3 DNA reads TGTGCCAGTAGTCATACGGACACTTCCTACGAGCAGTACTTC. This translates into CASSHTDTSYEQYF.

J is TRBJ2-7 and V is TRBV4-2, with D possibly being TRBD2 (6 bases). Between the trimmed V and J ends, which lost 4 bases and 2 bases, there was a span of 18 bases. This CDR3 contains 16 residues. Germline values: CDR1 LGHNA, CDR2 YNFKEQ. The CDR3 loop reads CASSPYPRETTYEQYF. CDR3 bases: TGTGCCAGCAGCCCCTACCCCCGGGAGACAACCTACGAGCAGTACTTC.